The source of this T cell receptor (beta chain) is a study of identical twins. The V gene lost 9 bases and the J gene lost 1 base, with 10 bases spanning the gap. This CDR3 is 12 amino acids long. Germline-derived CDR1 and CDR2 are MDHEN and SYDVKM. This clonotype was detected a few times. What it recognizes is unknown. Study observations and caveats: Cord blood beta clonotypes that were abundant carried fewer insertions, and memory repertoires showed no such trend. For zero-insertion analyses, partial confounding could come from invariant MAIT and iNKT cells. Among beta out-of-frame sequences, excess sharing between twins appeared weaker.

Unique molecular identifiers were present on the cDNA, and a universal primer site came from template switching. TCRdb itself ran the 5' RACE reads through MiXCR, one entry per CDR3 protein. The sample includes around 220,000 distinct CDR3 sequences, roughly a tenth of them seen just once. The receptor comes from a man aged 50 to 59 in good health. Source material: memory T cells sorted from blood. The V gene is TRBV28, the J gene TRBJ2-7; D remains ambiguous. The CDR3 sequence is CASLGGSYEQYF. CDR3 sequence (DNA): TGTGCCAGTTTGGGCGGATCCTACGAGCAGTACTTC.